Presented here are 20 T cell receptor beta chains from one specimen sequenced in a study of type 1 regulatory T cells (dated by TCRdb to the early 2020s). TCRdb shows the sequencer as Illumina MiSeq. TCRdb reprocessing: public reads trimmed at Q25 with fastp, clones called with MiXCR, in-frame beta chains kept. Rows with a matching CDR3 protein are joined into one entry that keeps the most common DNA and genes. This sample has about 62,000 distinct CDR3 sequences in its table, and over 50% of those were observed once. The ten largest clonotypes hold approximately 1.8% of the sample. Their specific antigens are unknown. The sequencing sample was made of cultured non-Tr1 T cells, either the whole culture or a sorted T cell fraction (not recorded which). The cell subset or site label for this specimen denotes: non-Tr1 population from the T-allo10 product. These receptor sequences come from a human donor in good health.

The chain combines TRBV12-3 or TRBV12-4 with TRBJ2-1; 11 nucleotides match TRBD2. J lost 7 bases, V lost 2 bases, and 1 base had no gene match. The CDR3 is 14 residues long. The CDR3 DNA reads as TGTGCCAGCAGTTTACGGACTAGCGGGAATGAGCAGTTCTTC. Translating gives CASSLRTSGNEQFF.

The gene calls are TRBV7-2 and TRBJ2-7; TRBD2 matches 10 bases. This CDR3 has 14 amino acids. The germline gives CDR1 SGHTA, CDR2 FQGNSA. V lost 3 bases, J lost 7 bases, and 6 bases stayed unmatched. Here the CDR3 reads CASSLSGRAKEQYF. The CDR3 DNA is TGTGCCAGCAGCTTGAGCGGGAGGGCCAAGGAGCAGTACTTC. The whole variable domain, remainder taken from reference TRBV7-2 and TRBJ2-7, is GAGVSQSPSNKVTEKGKDVELRCDPISGHTALYWYRQSLGQGLEFLIYFQGNSAPDKSGLPSDRFSAERTGGSVSTLTIQRTQQEDSAVYLCASSLSGRAKEQYFGPGTRLTVT.

The genes are TRBV5-6 and TRBJ2-4; D possibly corresponds to TRBD2 (6 bases). Trimming took off 4 bases at V and 8 bases at J, with 19 bases between the two ends. The CDR3 is 15 residues long. Germline CDR1 is SGHDT and CDR2 is YYEEEE. The CDR3 nucleotides read TGTGCCAGCAGCCCCCGAGGTAGCGGCGGGGACATTCAGTACTTC. It is translated as CASSPRGSGGDIQYF.

The gene calls are TRBV2 and TRBJ2-5; TRBD1 is a possible D gene (5 bases). Germline CDR1 and CDR2: SNHLY and FYNNEI. The length of the CDR3 is 13 residues. V was shortened by 9 bases and J by 5 bases, with 16 bases between the two germline ends. The CDR3 reads CASRRDRVETQYF. CDR3 sequence (DNA): TGTGCCAGTAGGCGAGACAGAGTGGAGACCCAGTACTTC. Full variable domain (outside the CDR3, taken from reference TRBV2 and TRBJ2-5): EPEVTQTPSHQVTQMGQEVILRCVPISNHLYFYWYRQILGQKVEFLVSFYNNEISEKSEIFDDQFSVERPDGSNFTLKIRSTKLEDSAMYFCASRRDRVETQYFGPGTRLLVL.

J is TRBJ2-3 and V is TRBV20-1; D remains unclear. CDR1 DFQATT and CDR2 SNEGSKA come from the germline V gene (reference sequence). V shed 0 bases and J shed 0 bases, with 7 bases lying between them. The CDR3 has 14 amino acids. CDR3 loop: CSARDGRSTDTQYF. DNA of the CDR3: TGCAGTGCTAGAGATGGGCGGAGCACAGATACGCAGTATTTT.

In this sample, this clonotype turned up a few times. The chain couples TRBV6-6 to TRBJ2-1; 9 bases are shared with TRBD2. The junction had 4 bases not matched to a gene; V was cut back by 7 bases and J by 0 bases. Germline V lookup: CDR1 MNHNY, CDR2 SVGAGI (reference sequence). CDR3 length equals 15 residues. CDR3 region: CASTQAGGSYNEQFF. The CDR3 DNA reads as TGTGCCAGCACTCAAGCGGGAGGCTCCTACAATGAGCAGTTCTTC.

A single count supports this clonotype. This chain joins TRBV19 and TRBJ1-1; a possible D gene is TRBD1 (5 bases). V shed 6 bases and J shed 6 bases, with 14 bases lying between them. Germline CDR1 is LNHDA and CDR2 is SQIVND (reference sequence). The CDR3 totals 13 residues. CDR3 protein: CASSQGGTAEAFF. For the CDR3, the DNA is TGTGCCAGTAGCCAGGGAGGGACCGCTGAAGCTTTCTTT.

This rearrangement joins TRBV12-3 or TRBV12-4 to TRBJ1-1; D may be TRBD1 (5 bases). CDR3 length: 13 amino acids. Trimming removed 3 bases from V and 4 bases from J, with 9 bases in between. DNA for the CDR3: TGTGCCAGCAGTTTCAAGGGGAGCACTGAAGCTTTCTTT. Protein sequence: CASSFKGSTEAFF.

This clonotype has only a few counts. The chain links TRBV10-3 to TRBJ2-7; D tentatively fits TRBD1 or TRBD2 (5 bases each). This CDR3 is 12 amino acids long. CDR1 and CDR2 from the germline V gene are ENHRY and SYGVKD. The V end lost 10 bases, the J end lost 5 bases, and 15 bases lay between the germline ends. CDR3 protein: CATSPRGDEQYF. DNA for the CDR3: TGTGCCACAAGCCCCCGAGGGGACGAGCAGTACTTC.

The chain recombines TRBV14 with TRBJ1-5, with D hard to call. This CDR3 has 14 amino acids. The germline gives CDR1 SGHDN, CDR2 FVKESK. V was trimmed by 2 bases and J by 1 base, leaving 6 bases between them. The CDR3 loop is CASSQLGSNQPQHF. The CDR3 DNA reads as TGTGCCAGCAGCCAACTGGGGAGCAATCAGCCCCAGCATTTT.

V usage is TRBV7-9 and J usage is TRBJ2-1, with D perhaps matching TRBD1 or TRBD2 (5 bases each). The CDR3 has 12 residues. Germline assignment: CDR1 SEHNR and CDR2 FQNEAQ (reference sequence). Trimming removed 3 bases from V and 16 bases from J, with 16 bases in between. CDR3 in amino acids: CASSFAWGYDFF. The CDR3, as DNA: TGTGCCAGCAGCTTCGCCTGGGGGTACGACTTCTTC.

This clonotype was counted only a few times. The J gene is TRBJ2-3, the V gene TRBV27, with D uncertain. The CDR3 consists of 14 residues. Trimming removed 0 bases from V and 2 bases from J, with 6 bases in between. Germline CDR1 and CDR2: MNHEY and SMNVEV (reference sequence). CDR3 DNA: TGTGCCAGCAGTTTATCGGTAAACACAGATACGCAGTATTTT. This translates into CASSLSVNTDTQYF.

The chain employs TRBV19 and TRBJ2-7; D is undetermined. V shed 3 bases and J shed 0 bases, with 9 bases lying between them. The CDR3 has 14 residues. Germline lookup yields CDR1 LNHDA and CDR2 SQIVND (reference sequence). In nucleotides, the CDR3 is TGTGCCAGTAGTATCGGTCCCCCCTCCTACGAGCAGTACTTC. Its protein is CASSIGPPSYEQYF.

V gene TRBV11-2 combines with J gene TRBJ2-2, with D possibly called TRBD1 or TRBD2 (5 bases each). The CDR3 length is 16 residues. V gave up 3 bases and J gave up 0 bases, with 11 bases separating them. The germline V gene encodes CDR1 SGHAT and CDR2 FQNNGV. CDR3 protein: CASSFGAFANTGELFF. The CDR3 DNA follows: TGTGCCAGCAGCTTCGGGGCTTTCGCGAACACCGGGGAGCTGTTTTTT.

This clonotype was detected only once. CDR3 nucleotides: TGCGCCAGCAGCCGCCAACTAGCGGCGGAAACCGGGGAGCTGTTTTTT. Translated: CASSRQLAAETGELFF. The chain recombines TRBV4-3 with TRBJ2-2; 8 bases agree with TRBD2. The germline CDR1 and CDR2 sequences are LGHNA and YSLEER. The CDR3 sequence is 16 residues long. Trimming took 4 bases from V and 5 from J; bases not matched to a gene: 9.

The V gene is TRBV12-3 or TRBV12-4, the J gene TRBJ1-3, with 7 bases fitting TRBD1. The junction had 9 bases not matched to a gene; V was cut back by 6 bases and J by 4 bases. The CDR3 extends over 15 amino acids. CDR3 protein: CASSRITGAGNTIYF. In DNA, the CDR3 is TGTGCCAGCAGCCGAATTACAGGGGCCGGAAACACCATATATTTT.

CDR3 nucleotides: TGCAGTGCTGCCGGGACTCCTATTCGTGAGCAGTTCTTC. As protein: CSAAGTPIREQFF. The gene calls are TRBV20-1 and TRBJ2-1; TRBD2 might be the D (6 bases). Looked up from germline, CDR1 is DFQATT and CDR2 is SNEGSKA (reference sequence). This CDR3 is built from 13 residues. V lost 5 bases and J lost 9, with 17 bases in between.

This clonotype has more than one count but fewer than ten. The chain is built from TRBV2 and TRBJ1-1; 12 positions agree with TRBD1. Losses at the gene ends were 7 bases for V and 4 bases for J; bases not matched to a gene: 4. Germline V gene lookup returns CDR1 SNHLY and CDR2 FYNNEI. The CDR3 is 14 residues long. Here the CDR3 DNA reads TGTGCCAGCAAGGGACAGGGGGCCAGCACTGAAGCTTTCTTT. Protein: CASKGQGASTEAFF. Variable domain in full (rest from reference TRBV2 and TRBJ1-1): EPEVTQTPSHQVTQMGQEVILRCVPISNHLYFYWYRQILGQKVEFLVSFYNNEISEKSEIFDDQFSVERPDGSNFTLKIRSTKLEDSAMYFCASKGQGASTEAFFGQGTRLTVV.

The V and J genes are TRBV5-1 and TRBJ2-5; D is perhaps TRBD1 (6 bases). V lost 3 bases to trimming and J lost 7 bases, with 22 bases between them. This CDR3 is 16 amino acids long. Germline V gives CDR1 SGHRS, CDR2 YFSETQ. In DNA, the CDR3 is TGCGCCAGCAGCTCAGATGCCGGGACACCCATTAGGACCCAGTACTTC. Protein sequence: CASSSDAGTPIRTQYF.

This clonotype was seen only a few times. The genes are TRBV24-1 and TRBJ2-1; TRBD2 agrees at 7 bases. The J segment lost 4 bases and the V segment lost 2 bases, leaving 13 bases of the junction unmatched. The CDR3 covers 18 residues. CDR1 is KGHDR, CDR2 SFDVKD, per germline. Here the CDR3 DNA reads TGTGCCACCAGTGATTCCGGCGGGAGAATAAGTTTTTACAATGAGCAGTTCTTC. Protein: CATSDSGGRISFYNEQFF.